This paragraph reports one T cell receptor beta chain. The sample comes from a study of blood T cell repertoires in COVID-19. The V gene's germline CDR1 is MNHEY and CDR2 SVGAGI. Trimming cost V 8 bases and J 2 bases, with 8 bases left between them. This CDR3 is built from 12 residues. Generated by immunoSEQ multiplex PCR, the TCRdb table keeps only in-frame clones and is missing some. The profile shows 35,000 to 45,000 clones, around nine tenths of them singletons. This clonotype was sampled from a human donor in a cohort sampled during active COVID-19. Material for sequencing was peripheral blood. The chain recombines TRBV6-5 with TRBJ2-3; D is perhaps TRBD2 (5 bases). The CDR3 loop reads CASARDTDTQYF. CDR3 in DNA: TGTGCCAGCGCCCGGGACACAGATACGCAGTATTTT.